This T cell receptor beta chain was profiled in a study of blood T cell repertoires in COVID-19 (TCRdb year 2020). In terms of the full investigation: Samples from collaborators originated in the United States, Italy and Spain and spanned both the acute and convalescent phases of COVID-19. The material from the prospective study consisted of cDNA or gDNA derived from T cells, B-cell-depleted T cells, or PBMCs. The dataset comprised deeply sampled blood TCRbeta repertoires from subjects exposed to, actively infected with, or recovered from COVID-19. The repertoires were released in a freely available public database meant as a resource for research on the immune response to SARS-CoV-2. The samples were drawn from two sources: the first 160 participants of the ongoing ImmuneRACE study, and approximately 1,300 subjects contributed by 6 global collaborators. A de-identified subject ID, COVID-19 status, age in years and sex were almost always included in the sample metadata. Where available, HLA class I and class II types were obtained from metadata supplied by the sample provider rather than from assay-based typing. Overall study outcomes, separate from this receptor: The amount of clinical and demographic metadata varied by source and participant and was provided uncurated.

TCRbeta CDR3 regions were amplified from genomic DNA by means of the immunoSEQ Assay, a bias-controlled multiplex PCR. In the authors' own workflow: The number of nucleated cells in each sample was estimated from the amplification of reference gene primers within the assay. To quantify the absolute abundance of each unique TCRbeta CDR3 rearrangement, sequence reads were collapsed and filtered. For each sample, productive Simpson clonality was calculated as the square root of Simpson's diversity index across productive rearrangements. TCRdb took over this immuneACCESS table, retaining in-frame rearrangements with V and J assigned. Such tables are incomplete; in checked studies, under half of the missing clones stem from an unresolved V gene, and the remainder is unexplained. For V, J and clone size, that table is used; D and trimming come from the DNA. In this sample the table shows around 250,000 clones, over 80% of which occur a single time. Of the sample, 1.5% to 1.9% falls within the top ten clones.

CDR1 and CDR2, per the germline V gene, are SGHTA and FQGNSA. From its cysteine to its phenylalanine, the CDR3 spans 17 amino acids. Left in the record is the CDR3 DNA by itself, 51 bases read in frame from the first base. Trimming removed 1 base from V and 4 bases from J; the gene matches leave 6 bases unexplained. Another Seattle source contributed samples from volunteer blood donors who had recovered from COVID-19. Each collaborating institution followed its own protocols to collect whole blood in K2EDTA tubes. For TCRbeta analysis, collaborator samples were shipped as frozen whole blood, as isolated PBMCs, or as DNA extracted from either sample type. To note about this clone: It lacks a known antigen. No clone much larger than this one lies a single base away; base qualities are absent.

This TCR came from a woman aged 40 to 50 who had recovered from COVID-19. What was sequenced was peripheral blood. In this chain, TRBV7-2 is recombined with TRBJ2-1; TRBD2 fits 11 bases in the junction. This receptor carries the CDR3 CASSLGVSGGVYNEQFF. The bases read TGTGCCAGCAGCTTAGGCGTTAGCGGGGGGGTATACAATGAGCAGTTCTTC.